This T cell receptor (beta chain) was retrieved from a study of CD8 T cells in Susac syndrome. General study points: Only a relatively small number of individuals were included in the TCR sequencing and HLA analysis.

With random hexamers, reverse transcription was performed on about 0.5 to 1 ug of RNA. The authors amplified TCR beta CDR3 across 54 Vbeta and 13 Jbeta using immunoSEQ multiplex PCR. MiXCR was run by TCRdb on the immunoSEQ multiplex PCR reads, yielding one entry per CDR3 protein. The sample shows 150,000 to 200,000 distinct CDR3 sequences, 95% of them seen only once. Trimming removed 5 bases from V and 6 bases from J, with 18 bases in between. CDR3 length: 15 residues. CD8+ and CD4+ blood T cells underwent TCR beta sequencing. Comment on this clonotype: Its matching antigen is unknown.

The sample consisted of CD4+ T cells from PBMCs. This receptor was obtained from a human donor with multiple sclerosis. The rearrangement uses TRBV12-3 or TRBV12-4 and TRBJ2-3; perhaps TRBD2 as D (5 bases). CDR3 sequence (DNA): TGTGCCAGCAGTCCCGCGGGCCTCTCGGGGGATACGCAGTATTTT. Residues: CASSPAGLSGDTQYF.